This TCR beta chain was sequenced in a study of blood T cell repertoires in COVID-19. About the study: The United States, Italy and Spain supplied acute and convalescent COVID-19 samples. T cells, B-cell-depleted T cells, or PBMCs supplied cDNA or gDNA.

Authors' analysis steps: The authors estimated nucleated cell counts from reference gene primer amplification. Sequencing used immunoSEQ multiplex PCR; TCRdb keeps in-frame clones, though not all of them. The V and J calls and clone size are taken from that table; D and trimming were inferred from the DNA. The table includes 150,000 to 200,000 clones, roughly four fifths detected once. This CDR3 has 13 amino acids. CDR1 is SGHRS, CDR2 YFSETQ, per germline. The V end lost 2 bases, the J end lost 4 bases, and 7 bases lay between the germline ends. This sequence was found in a man between 50 and 59 years old who had recovered from COVID-19. The sequencing input was peripheral blood. This chain joins TRBV5-1 and TRBJ2-1; D remains ambiguous. This chain's CDR3 is CASSLATYNEQFF. The DNA for the CDR3 is TGCGCCAGCAGCTTAGCAACTTACAATGAGCAGTTCTTC.